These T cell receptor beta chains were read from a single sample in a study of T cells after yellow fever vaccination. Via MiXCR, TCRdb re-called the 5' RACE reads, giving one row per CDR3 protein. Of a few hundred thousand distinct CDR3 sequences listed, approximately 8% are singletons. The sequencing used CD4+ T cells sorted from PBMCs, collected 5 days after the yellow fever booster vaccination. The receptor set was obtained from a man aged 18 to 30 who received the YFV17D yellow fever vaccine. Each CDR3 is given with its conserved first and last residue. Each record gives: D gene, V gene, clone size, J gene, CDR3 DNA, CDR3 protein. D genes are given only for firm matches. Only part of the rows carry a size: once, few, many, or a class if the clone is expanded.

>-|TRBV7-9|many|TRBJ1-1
TGTGCCAGCAGCTTAGGTGATCCAGTTATGAACACTGAAGCTTTCTTT
CASSLGDPVMNTEAFF
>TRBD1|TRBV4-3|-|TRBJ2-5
TGCGCCAGCAGCTACAACATGGGACAGTGGGAGACCCAGTACTTC
CASSYNMGQWETQYF
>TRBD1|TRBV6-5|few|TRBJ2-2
TGTGCCAGCAGGGGGGACAGCCCCGGGGAGCTGTTTTTT
CASRGDSPGELFF
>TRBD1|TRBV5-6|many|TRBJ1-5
TGTGCCAGCAGCCCGGGACAGGGCCTTCAGCCCCAGCATTTT
CASSPGQGLQPQHF
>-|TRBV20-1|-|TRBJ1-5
TGCAGTGCTGACCCTCATACAGTCAATCAGCCCCAGCATTTT
CSADPHTVNQPQHF
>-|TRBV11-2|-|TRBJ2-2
TGTGCCAGCAGGGGGACCTGGGCTCCCAACACCGGGGAGCTGTTTTTT
CASRGTWAPNTGELFF
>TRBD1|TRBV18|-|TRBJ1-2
TGTGCCAGCTCATCCGACAGGGGCTTCTCTAACTATGGCTACACCTTC
CASSSDRGFSNYGYTF
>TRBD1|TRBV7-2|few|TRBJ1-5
TGTGCCAGCAGCTTAGAGTACAGGGGTGGGAGCAATCAGCCCCAGCATTTT
CASSLEYRGGSNQPQHF
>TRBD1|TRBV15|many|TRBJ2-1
TGTGCCACCAGCAGAGGGACAGGCTACCGAGATGAGCAGTTCTTC
CATSRGTGYRDEQFF
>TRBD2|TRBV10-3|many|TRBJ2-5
TGTGCCATCGCGGGGGGTGCAGGGGCTATCCAAGAGACCCAGTACTTC
CAIAGGAGAIQETQYF
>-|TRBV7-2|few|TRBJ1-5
TGTGCCAGCAGCTTGTTGGACAACAATCAGCCCCAGCATTTT
CASSLLDNNQPQHF
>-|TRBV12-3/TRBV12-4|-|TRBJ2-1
TGTGCCAGCAGTTTTCGACAGTTCAATGAGCAGTTCTTC
CASSFRQFNEQFF
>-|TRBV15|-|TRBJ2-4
TGTGCCACCAGCAGAGAAGGGGGGGCGGTCTCCAAAAACATTCAGTACTTC
CATSREGGAVSKNIQYF
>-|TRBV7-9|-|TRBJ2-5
TGTGCCAGCAGCTCGCGGACAGGGAGGGCCGGCCAAGAGACCCAGTACTTC
CASSSRTGRAGQETQYF
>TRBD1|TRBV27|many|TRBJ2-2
TGTGCCAGCAGTGGACAGGGGAACACCGGGGAGCTGTTTTTT
CASSGQGNTGELFF
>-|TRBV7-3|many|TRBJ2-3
TGTGCCAGCAGCTTGGAGCTTTTCACAGATACGCAGTATTTT
CASSLELFTDTQYF
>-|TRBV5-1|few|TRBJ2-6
TGCGCCAGCAGCCCATTCGCCCCTGGGGCCAACGTCCTGACTTTC
CASSPFAPGANVLTF
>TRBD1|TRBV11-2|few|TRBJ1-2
TGTGCCAGCAGCTTAGGGGGGACAGGATCCAACTATGGCTACACCTTC
CASSLGGTGSNYGYTF
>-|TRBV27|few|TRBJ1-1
TGTGCCAGCAGTTTTGAAGGAACGAACACTGAAGCTTTCTTT
CASSFEGTNTEAFF
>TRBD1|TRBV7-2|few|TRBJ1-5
TGTGCCAGCAGCCTAGTCGGGACAGGGGCATACCAGCCCCAGCATTTT
CASSLVGTGAYQPQHF
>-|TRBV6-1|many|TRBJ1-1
TGTGCCAGCAGTCTGACAGGAATTTTCACTGAAGCTTTCTTT
CASSLTGIFTEAFF
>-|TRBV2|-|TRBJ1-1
TGTGCCAGCAGTGAATGGGGCAGGAGGAACACTGAAGCTTTCTTT
CASSEWGRRNTEAFF
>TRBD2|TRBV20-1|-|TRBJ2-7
TGCAGTGCTGAGAGGCCAGCGGGGGCCTCCTACGAGCAGTACTTC
CSAERPAGASYEQYF
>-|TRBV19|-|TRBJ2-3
TGTGCCAGTAGTATAGTTCAGGGAACAGATACGCAGTATTTT
CASSIVQGTDTQYF
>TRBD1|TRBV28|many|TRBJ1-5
TGTGCCAGCATCCATGGGGCGGGCAGGGGGCAACATTTT
CASIHGAGRGQHF
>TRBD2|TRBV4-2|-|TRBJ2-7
TGTGCCAGCAGCCCCCTAGTTGAAGGCGGGGGGGACTACGAGCAGTACTTC
CASSPLVEGGGDYEQYF
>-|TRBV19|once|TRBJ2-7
TGTGCCAGTACCGCCGGACACAGCTCCTACGAGCAGTACTTC
CASTAGHSSYEQYF
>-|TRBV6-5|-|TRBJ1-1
TGTGCCAGCAGTTACTCAAGGGCGGGGGACACTGAAGCTTTCTTT
CASSYSRAGDTEAFF
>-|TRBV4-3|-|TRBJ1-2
TGCGCCAGCAGCCAATTACTAGGGGCCCTCTATGGCTACACCTTC
CASSQLLGALYGYTF
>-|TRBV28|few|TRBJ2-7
TGTGCCAGCACTGGGGGAAGCGGAGTTGGGCAGTACTTC
CASTGGSGVGQYF